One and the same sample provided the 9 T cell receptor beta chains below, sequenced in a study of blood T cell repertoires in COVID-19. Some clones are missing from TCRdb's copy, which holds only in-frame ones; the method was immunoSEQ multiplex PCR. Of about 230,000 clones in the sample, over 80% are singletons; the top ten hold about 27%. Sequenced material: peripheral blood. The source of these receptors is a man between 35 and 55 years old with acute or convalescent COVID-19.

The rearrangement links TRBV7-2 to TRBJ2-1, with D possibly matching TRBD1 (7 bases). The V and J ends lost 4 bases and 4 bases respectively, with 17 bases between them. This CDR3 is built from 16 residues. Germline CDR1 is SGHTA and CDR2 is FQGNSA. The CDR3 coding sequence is TGTGCCAGCAGCTGGGACCCAGGGGGGAGTTACAATGAGCAGTTCTTC. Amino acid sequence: CASSWDPGGSYNEQFF.

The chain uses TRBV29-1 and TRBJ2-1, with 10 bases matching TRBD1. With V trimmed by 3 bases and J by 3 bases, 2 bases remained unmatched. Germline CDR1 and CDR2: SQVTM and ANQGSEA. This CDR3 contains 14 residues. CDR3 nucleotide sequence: TGCAGCGTTGAGGACAGGGGGATCTACAATGAGCAGTTCTTC. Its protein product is CSVEDRGIYNEQFF.

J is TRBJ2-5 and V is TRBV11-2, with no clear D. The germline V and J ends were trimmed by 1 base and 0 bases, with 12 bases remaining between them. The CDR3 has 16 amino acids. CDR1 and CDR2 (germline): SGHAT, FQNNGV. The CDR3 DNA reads TGTGCCAGCAGCTTAGTCGGTAGTTGGTACCAAGAGACCCAGTACTTC. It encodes CASSLVGSWYQETQYF.

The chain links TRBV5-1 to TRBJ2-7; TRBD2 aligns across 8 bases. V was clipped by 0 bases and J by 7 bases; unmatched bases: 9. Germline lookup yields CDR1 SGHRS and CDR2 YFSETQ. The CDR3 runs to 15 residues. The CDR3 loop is CASSLDGRAGGEQYF. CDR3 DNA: TGCGCCAGCAGCTTGGACGGGAGGGCCGGAGGTGAGCAGTACTTC.

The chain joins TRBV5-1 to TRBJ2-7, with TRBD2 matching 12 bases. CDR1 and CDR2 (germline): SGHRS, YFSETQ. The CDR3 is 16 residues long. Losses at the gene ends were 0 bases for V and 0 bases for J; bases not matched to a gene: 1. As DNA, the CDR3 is TGCGCCAGCAGCTTGGCGGGACTAGCGGGCTCCTACGAGCAGTACTTC. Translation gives CASSLAGLAGSYEQYF.

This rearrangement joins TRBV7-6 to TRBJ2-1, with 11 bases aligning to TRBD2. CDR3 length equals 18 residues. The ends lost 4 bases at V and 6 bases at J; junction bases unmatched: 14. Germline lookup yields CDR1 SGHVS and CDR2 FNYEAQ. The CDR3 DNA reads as TGTGCCAGCAGCTCAGACCCCCCGGGGCTAGCGGGAGGCAATGAGCAGTTCTTC. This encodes CASSSDPPGLAGGNEQFF.

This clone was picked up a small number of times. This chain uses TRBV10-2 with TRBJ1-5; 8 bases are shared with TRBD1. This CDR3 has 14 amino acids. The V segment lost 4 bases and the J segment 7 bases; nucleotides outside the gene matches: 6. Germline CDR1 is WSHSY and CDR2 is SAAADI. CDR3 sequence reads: CASSATGGGQPQHF. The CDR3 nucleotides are TGCGCCAGCAGTGCAACAGGGGGAGGCCAGCCCCAGCATTTT.

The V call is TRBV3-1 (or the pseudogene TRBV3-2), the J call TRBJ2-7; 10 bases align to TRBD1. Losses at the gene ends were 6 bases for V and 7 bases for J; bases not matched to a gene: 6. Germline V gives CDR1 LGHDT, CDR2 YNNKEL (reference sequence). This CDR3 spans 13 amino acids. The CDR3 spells CASRRTGGNEQYF. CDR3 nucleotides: TGTGCCAGCAGGCGGACAGGGGGTAATGAGCAGTACTTC.

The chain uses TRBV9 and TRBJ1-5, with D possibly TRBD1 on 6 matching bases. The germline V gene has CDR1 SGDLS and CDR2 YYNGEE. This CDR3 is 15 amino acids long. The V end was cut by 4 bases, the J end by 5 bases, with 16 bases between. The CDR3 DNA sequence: TGTGCCAGCAGCTACCGCGGACAGCCTGATCAGCCCCAGCATTTT. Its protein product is CASSYRGQPDQPQHF. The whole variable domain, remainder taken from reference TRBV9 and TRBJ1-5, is DSGVTQTPKHLITATGQRVTLRCSPRSGDLSVYWYQQSLDQGLQFLIQYYNGEERAKGNILERFSAQQFPDLHSELNLSSLELGDSALYFCASSYRGQPDQPQHFGDGTRLSIL.